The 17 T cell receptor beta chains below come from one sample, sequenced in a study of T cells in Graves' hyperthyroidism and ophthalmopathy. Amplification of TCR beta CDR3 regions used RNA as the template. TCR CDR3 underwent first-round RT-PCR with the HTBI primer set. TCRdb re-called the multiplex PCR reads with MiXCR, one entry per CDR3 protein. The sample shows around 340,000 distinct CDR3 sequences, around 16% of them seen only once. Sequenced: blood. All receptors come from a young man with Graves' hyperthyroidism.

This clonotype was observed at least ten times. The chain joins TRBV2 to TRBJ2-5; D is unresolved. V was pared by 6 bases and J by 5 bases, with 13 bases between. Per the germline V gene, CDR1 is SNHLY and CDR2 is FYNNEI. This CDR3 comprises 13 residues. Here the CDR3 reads CASREPQRETQYF. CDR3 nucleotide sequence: TGTGCCAGCAGGGAACCCCAGAGGGAGACCCAGTACTTC. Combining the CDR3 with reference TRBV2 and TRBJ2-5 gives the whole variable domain EPEVTQTPSHQVTQMGQEVILRCVPISNHLYFYWYRQILGQKVEFLVSFYNNEISEKSEIFDDQFSVERPDGSNFTLKIRSTKLEDSAMYFCASREPQRETQYFGPGTRLLVL.

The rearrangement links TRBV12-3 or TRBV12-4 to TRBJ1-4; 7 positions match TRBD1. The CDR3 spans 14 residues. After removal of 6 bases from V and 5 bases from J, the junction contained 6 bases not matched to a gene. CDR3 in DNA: TGTGCCAGCAGACCGGGACAGCCAAATGAAAAACTGTTTTTT. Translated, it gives CASRPGQPNEKLFF.

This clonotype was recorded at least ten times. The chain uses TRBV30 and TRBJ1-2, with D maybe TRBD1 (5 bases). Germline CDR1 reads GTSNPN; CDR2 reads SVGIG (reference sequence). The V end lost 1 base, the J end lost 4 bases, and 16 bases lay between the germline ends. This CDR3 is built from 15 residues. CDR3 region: CAWSDGIGTLYGYTF. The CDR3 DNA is TGTGCCTGGAGTGACGGGATCGGGACTCTCTATGGCTACACCTTC.

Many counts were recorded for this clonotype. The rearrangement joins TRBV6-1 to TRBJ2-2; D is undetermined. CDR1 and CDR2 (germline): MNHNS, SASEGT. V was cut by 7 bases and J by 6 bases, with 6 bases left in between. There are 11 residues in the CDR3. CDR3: CASTLPGELFF. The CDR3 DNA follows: TGTGCCAGCACCTTACCCGGGGAGCTGTTTTTT.

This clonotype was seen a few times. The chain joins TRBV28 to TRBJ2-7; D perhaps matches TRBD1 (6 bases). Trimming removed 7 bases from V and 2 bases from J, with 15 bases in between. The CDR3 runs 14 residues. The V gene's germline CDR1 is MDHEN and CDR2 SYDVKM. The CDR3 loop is CASNPETGAYEQYF. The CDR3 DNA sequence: TGTGCCAGCAATCCAGAGACAGGAGCCTACGAGCAGTACTTC.

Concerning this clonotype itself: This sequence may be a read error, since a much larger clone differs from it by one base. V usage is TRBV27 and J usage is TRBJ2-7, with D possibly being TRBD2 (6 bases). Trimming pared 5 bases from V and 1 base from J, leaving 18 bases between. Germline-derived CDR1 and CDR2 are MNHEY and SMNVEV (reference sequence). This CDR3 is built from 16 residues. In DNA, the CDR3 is TGTGCCAGCAGTCCACAGCCGGGACTCCTATCCTACGAGCAGTACTTC. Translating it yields CASSPQPGLLSYEQYF.

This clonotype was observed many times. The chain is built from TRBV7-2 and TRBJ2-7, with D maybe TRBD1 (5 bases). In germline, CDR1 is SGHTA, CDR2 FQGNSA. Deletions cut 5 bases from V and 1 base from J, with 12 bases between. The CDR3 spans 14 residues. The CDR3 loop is CASSPRVRSYEQYF. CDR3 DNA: TGTGCCAGCAGCCCCAGGGTCAGGTCCTACGAGCAGTACTTC.

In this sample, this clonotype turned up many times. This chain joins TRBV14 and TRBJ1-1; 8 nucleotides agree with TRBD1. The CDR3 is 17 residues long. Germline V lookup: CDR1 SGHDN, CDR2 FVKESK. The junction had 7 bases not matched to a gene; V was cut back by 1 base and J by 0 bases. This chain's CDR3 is CASSQVTGDGLNTEAFF. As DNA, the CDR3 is TGTGCCAGCAGCCAAGTGACAGGGGATGGCTTGAACACTGAAGCTTTCTTT.

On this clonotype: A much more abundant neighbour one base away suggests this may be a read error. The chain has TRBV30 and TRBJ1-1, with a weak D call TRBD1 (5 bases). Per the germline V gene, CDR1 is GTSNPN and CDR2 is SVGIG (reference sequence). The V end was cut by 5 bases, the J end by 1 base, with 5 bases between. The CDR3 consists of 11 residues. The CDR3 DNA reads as TGTGCCTGGGGGGGGAACACTGAAGCTTTCTTT. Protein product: CAWGGNTEAFF.

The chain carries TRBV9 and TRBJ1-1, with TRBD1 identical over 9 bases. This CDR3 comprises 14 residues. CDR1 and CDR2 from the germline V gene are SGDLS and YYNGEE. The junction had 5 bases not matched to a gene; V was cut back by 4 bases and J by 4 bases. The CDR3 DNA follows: TGTGCCAGCAGCCCCTTGACAGGGGGCACTGAAGCTTTCTTT. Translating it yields CASSPLTGGTEAFF.

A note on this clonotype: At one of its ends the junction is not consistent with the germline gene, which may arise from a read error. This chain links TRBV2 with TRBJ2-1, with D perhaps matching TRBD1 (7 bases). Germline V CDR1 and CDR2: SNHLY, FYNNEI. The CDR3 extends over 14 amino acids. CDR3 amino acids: CATQGQGGYDEQFF. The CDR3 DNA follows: TGTGCCACCCAGGGGCAGGGGGGCTACGATGAGCAGTTCTTC.

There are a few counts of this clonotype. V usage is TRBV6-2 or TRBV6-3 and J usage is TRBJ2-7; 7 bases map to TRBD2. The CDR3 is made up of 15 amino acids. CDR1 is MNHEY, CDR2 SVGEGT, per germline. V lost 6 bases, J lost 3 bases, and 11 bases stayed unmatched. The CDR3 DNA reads TGTGCCAGCAGACCGGCCGGGACTAACGACTACGAGCAGTACTTC. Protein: CASRPAGTNDYEQYF.

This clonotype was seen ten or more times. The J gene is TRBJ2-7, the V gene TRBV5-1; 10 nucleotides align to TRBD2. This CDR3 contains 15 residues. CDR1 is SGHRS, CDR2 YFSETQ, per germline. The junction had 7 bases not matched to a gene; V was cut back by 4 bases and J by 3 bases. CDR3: CASSPSSGSFYEQYF. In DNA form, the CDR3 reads TGCGCCAGCAGCCCCTCTAGCGGGAGTTTCTACGAGCAGTACTTC.

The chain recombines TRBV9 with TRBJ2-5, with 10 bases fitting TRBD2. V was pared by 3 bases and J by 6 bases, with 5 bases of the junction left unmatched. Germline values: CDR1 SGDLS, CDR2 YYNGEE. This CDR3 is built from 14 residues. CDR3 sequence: CASSASGRGQTQYF. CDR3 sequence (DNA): TGTGCCAGCAGCGCTAGCGGGAGAGGCCAGACCCAGTACTTC.

The CDR3 coding sequence is TGTGCCTGGAGGGGGGGTAGCGGTGCCTACGAGCAGTACTTC. It codes for CAWRGGSGAYEQYF. V gene TRBV30 combines with J gene TRBJ2-7; TRBD2 is a possible D gene (6 bases). Trimming removed 3 bases at V and 2 bases at J, with 14 bases between. This CDR3 has 14 amino acids. Per the germline V gene, CDR1 is GTSNPN and CDR2 is SVGIG (reference sequence). Drawing the rest from reference TRBV30 and TRBJ2-7, the complete variable domain is SQTIHQWPATLVQPVGSPLSLECTVEGTSNPNLYWYRQAAGRGLQLLFYSVGIGQISSEVPQNLSASRPQDRQFILSSKKLLLSDSGFYLCAWRGGSGAYEQYFGPGTRLTVT.

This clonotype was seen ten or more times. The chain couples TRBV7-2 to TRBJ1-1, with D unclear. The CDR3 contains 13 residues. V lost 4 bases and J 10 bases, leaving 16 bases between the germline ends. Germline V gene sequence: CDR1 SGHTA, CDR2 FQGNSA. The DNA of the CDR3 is TGTGCCAGCAGCTCCCCGCCGGGCCCCGGAGCTTTCTTT. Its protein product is CASSSPPGPGAFF. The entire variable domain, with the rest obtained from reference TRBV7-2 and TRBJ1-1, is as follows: GAGVSQSPSNKVTEKGKDVELRCDPISGHTALYWYRQSLGQGLEFLIYFQGNSAPDKSGLPSDRFSAERTGGSVSTLTIQRTQQEDSAVYLCASSSPPGPGAFFGQGTRLTVV.

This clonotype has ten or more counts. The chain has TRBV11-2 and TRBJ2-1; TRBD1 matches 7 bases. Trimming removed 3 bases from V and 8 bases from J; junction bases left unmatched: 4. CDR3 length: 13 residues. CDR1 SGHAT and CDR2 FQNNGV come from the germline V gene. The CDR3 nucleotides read TGTGCCAGCAGCTTGCTAGGGGGCGATGAGCAGTTCTTC. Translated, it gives CASSLLGGDEQFF.